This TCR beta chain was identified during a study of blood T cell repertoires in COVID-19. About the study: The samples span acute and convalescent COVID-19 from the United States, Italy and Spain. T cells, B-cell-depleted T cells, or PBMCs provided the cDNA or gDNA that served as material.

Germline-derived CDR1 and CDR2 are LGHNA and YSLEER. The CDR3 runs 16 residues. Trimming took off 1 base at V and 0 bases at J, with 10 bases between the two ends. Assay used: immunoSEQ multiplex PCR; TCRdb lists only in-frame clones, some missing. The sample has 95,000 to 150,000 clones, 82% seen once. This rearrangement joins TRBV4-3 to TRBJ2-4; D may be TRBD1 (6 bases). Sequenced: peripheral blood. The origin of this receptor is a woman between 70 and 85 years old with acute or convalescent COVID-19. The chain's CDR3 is CASSQGGQLAKNIQYF. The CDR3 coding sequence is TGCGCCAGCAGCCAAGGGGGACAACTAGCCAAAAACATTCAGTACTTC.